Each of the 8 T cell receptor beta chains below was sequenced from the same sample in a study of T-cell reconstitution after alpha-beta-depleted transplantation in children. Unique molecular identifiers were incorporated when the TCRbeta library was constructed. One entry per CDR3 protein, called by TCRdb with MiXCR from the PCR reads. The sample lists about 110,000 distinct CDR3 sequences, under 13% seen once, with roughly a third in the top ten. The sequencing here drew on PBMCs, taken before TCRalphabeta/CD19-depleted stem cell transplant. The receptor set was obtained from a boy aged 2 to 10 with acute lymphoblastic leukemia, due to receive a stem cell transplant.

The chain uses TRBV5-1 and TRBJ2-1; 9 nucleotides align to TRBD2. This CDR3 comprises 14 residues. Germline values: CDR1 SGHRS, CDR2 YFSETQ. The junction had 4 bases not matched to a gene; V was cut back by 2 bases and J by 7 bases. In DNA, the CDR3 is TGCGCCAGCAGCTTCTCAGCGGGAGGAAATGAGCAGTTCTTC. Amino acid sequence: CASSFSAGGNEQFF.

The rearrangement uses TRBV20-1 and TRBJ2-5, with TRBD2 matching 10 bases. V was clipped by 0 bases and J by 5 bases; unmatched bases: 12. This CDR3 is built from 17 residues. Germline CDR1 DFQATT, CDR2 SNEGSKA (reference sequence). The CDR3, as DNA: TGCAGTGCTAGAGATCCTAGCGGGAGATCCCTCCAGGAGACCCAGTACTTC. It encodes CSARDPSGRSLQETQYF.

The genes are TRBV18 and TRBJ2-5; D may be TRBD2 (6 bases). CDR3 size: 14 residues. Germline values: CDR1 KGHSH, CDR2 LQKENI. Trimming removed 6 bases from V and 2 bases from J, with 13 bases in between. The CDR3 DNA is TGTGCCAGCTCTTCGCAACGGGGGCAAGAGACCCAGTACTTC. This gives the protein CASSSQRGQETQYF.

This clonotype was detected only a few times. The chain links TRBV18 to TRBJ2-3; no clear D gene. V lost 2 bases, J lost 0 bases, and 12 bases lay in between. The CDR3 is 16 amino acids. From germline, CDR1 is KGHSH and CDR2 LQKENI. The CDR3 sequence: CASSPYPLGSTDTQYF. The CDR3 DNA follows: TGTGCCAGCTCACCATACCCCTTAGGGAGCACAGATACGCAGTATTTT.

In this sample, this clonotype turned up many times. The chain couples TRBV20-1 to TRBJ2-5; D call uncertain. This CDR3 region has 15 residues. V dropped 3 bases and J dropped 1 base, with 15 bases sitting between them. Germline loops: CDR1 DFQATT, CDR2 SNEGSKA (reference sequence). The CDR3 loop reads CSASRLARPQETQYF. CDR3 DNA: TGCAGTGCTAGTAGGCTGGCCCGGCCCCAAGAGACCCAGTACTTC.

The CDR3, as DNA: TGTGCCTTCAGTTTCTTCGGCCCAGGGGTAAGCTCTGGGGCCAACGTCCTGACTTTC. Translation gives CAFSFFGPGVSSGANVLTF. The chain recombines TRBV12-3 or TRBV12-4 with TRBJ2-6; TRBD1 is a possible D gene (6 bases). The germline V and J ends were trimmed by 11 bases and 0 bases, with 26 bases remaining between them. The CDR3 runs to 19 residues.

This clonotype has at least ten counts. This chain joins TRBV6-1 and TRBJ2-3; tentative D call: TRBD2 (5 bases). CDR3 length equals 16 residues. The V end was cut by 0 bases, the J end by 8 bases, with 18 bases between. Germline lookup yields CDR1 MNHNS and CDR2 SASEGT. CDR3 DNA: TGTGCCAGCAGTGAAGCAGACCGAAAAAGAACTAGTACGCAGTATTTT. This sequence encodes CASSEADRKRTSTQYF.

This clonotype has only a few counts. CDR3 nucleotide sequence: TGTGCCACCAGTGATTCTACTCCGCAGGGCTATAGCAATCAGCCCCAGCATTTT. It codes for CATSDSTPQGYSNQPQHF. The V and J genes are TRBV24-1 and TRBJ1-5; D may be TRBD1 (5 bases). The ends were cut back, 2 bases at V and 0 bases at J, with 16 bases in the middle. CDR3 length: 18 residues. Germline V gene data show CDR1 as KGHDR and CDR2 as SFDVKD.